This T cell receptor beta chain stems from a study of T cell responses to AZD1222 COVID-19 vaccine (TCRdb year 2021). Regarding the research as a whole: Because spike-specific TCR depth and breadth did not differ between the two schedules, AZD1222 recipients who got a second dose at roughly 4 weeks were pooled with those who got a second dose at roughly 12 weeks. TCR sequencing was performed for 233 trial participants, of whom about 200 were given two doses of AZD1222 and about 25 were given two doses of MenACWY control vaccine. Enrollment into the trials was organized by age into subgroups of 18-55, 56-69 and 70-plus years, and those subgroups contained approximately 160, 26 and 62 TCR-sequenced participants, respectively.

Of note for this clone: Its antigen target is currently unknown. Base qualities were left out, and no much larger clone turns up one base away.

The study at large found these results: After two AZD1222 doses, spike-specific TCR breadth and depth were significantly higher than at day 0 and than in MenACWY recipients. Because no day 14 peak-response samples were available, repertoires were characterized only after the peak T cell response. The 56-69-year group was small, and its depth increase did not reach significance, likely because of low power. Most participants were white British and females outnumbered males, and the authors suggested that clonal diversity may have been underestimated. Nearly half of unique spike-specific TCRs reportedly recognized epitopes outside regions mutated in the B.1.351 and B.1.1.7 variants. The whole spike protein was spanned by vaccine-associated CD4 TCRs, and dominant responses were seen in regions 160-218 and 743-854. Conclusions about previously exposed vaccinees are limited, since just 5 or 6 AZD1222 recipients were seropositive for SARS-CoV-2 at baseline.

The sample's time point label is to be understood as: baseline before first vaccination. Vaccinee samples came from UK trials COV001 and COV002, including a single-blind randomized controlled phase 2/3 trial of AZD1222 (ChAdOx1 nCoV-19) in healthy adults. For TCRbeta chain sequencing, PBMC samples were collected from trial participants at day 0 and at day 28 after the second dose. The CDR3 starts with the cysteine, ends with the phenylalanine, and has 14 residues. The DNA shown is the 42-base CDR3, in frame from base 1. Sequences MNHEY (CDR1) and SVGAGI (CDR2) are obtained from the germline V gene. Trimming at the junction amounts to 6 bases on V and 2 bases on J, and the germline ends lie 13 bases apart. The CDR3 regions of human TCRbeta chains were analyzed by immunosequencing. Regarding the original processing steps: Repertoire TCRs were checked for matches against a reference library of SARS-CoV-2-specific TCRs that had been generated using the MIRA antigen-specificity platform. Breadth was defined as the fraction of unique TCRs that were SARS-CoV-2-associated. Depth was defined as the fraction of total T cells that were SARS-CoV-2-associated. Using the MIRA data, every spike-specific TCR was mapped to the spike region that the TCR reacted to and assigned to either a CD4 or a CD8 class. Log10-transformed breadth and depth values were compared by one-way ANOVA with Sidak's multiple comparisons tests. Sourced from immuneACCESS, this table was stored by TCRdb with only in-frame sequences that have V and J called. A share of the clones is absent; for the studies checked, an unresolved V gene accounts for under half, and the remainder has no known explanation. V, J and clone size were drawn from that table, and D and trimming were deduced from the DNA. The sample data list 100,000 to 150,000 clones, and about 90% of these were observed just once. The biggest ten clones account for roughly 5.7% of the sample.

Sequencing was performed on peripheral blood, taken on day 0 of AZD1222 vaccination. This sequence was found in an adult in good health. The V and J genes are TRBV6-5 and TRBJ2-5; tentative D gene TRBD1, with 6 bases matching. The DNA sequence is as follows: TGTGCCAGCAGCTACCTTCAGGGGCAAGAGACCCAGTACTTC. This yields the protein CASSYLQGQETQYF.